The TCR beta chain described here comes from a study of regulatory T cells in long-lasting Graves disease. Time point described: newly diagnosed GD, antithyroid drugs for less than 3 months. After RNA was extracted from PBMCs, the TCR library was made from it. The CDR3 loop spans 12 amino acids. The V and J ends lost 3 bases and 6 bases respectively, with 7 bases between them. Germline lookup yields CDR1 LGHDT and CDR2 YNNKEL (reference sequence). Construction of the TCR beta libraries employed iRepertoire HTBI primers in conjunction with Arm-PCR of CDR3 regions. Original analysis: Among the samples, 60 to 75 TRBV and around 13 TRBJ segments were identified. TCRdb recomputed calls from the multiplex PCR reads with MiXCR, one row per CDR3 protein. What appears here as the V and J calls and clone size reflects TCRdb's work, not the paper's. The table lists 550,000 to 600,000 distinct CDR3 sequences, approximately 16% of them singletons.

Whole-study results and caveats: It was in persistent disease that TRBV28, TRBJ1-2 and TRBJ2-5 were favored.

This clonotype turned up a few times. Its specificity is unknown. This sample also appeared in a second study, on T cells in Graves' hyperthyroidism and ophthalmopathy. That investigation notes: Researchers ran a first-round RT-PCR on the TCR CDR3 using the HTBI primer set.

The rearrangement joins TRBV3-1 to TRBJ2-3; D call uncertain. The clonotype originates from a man between 18 and 29 years old with Graves disease. The sequenced sample was peripheral blood mononuclear cells (PBMCs), obtained at new diagnosis, from a patient treated with antithyroid drugs. CDR3 in DNA: TGTGCCAGCAGCCAGATAGTTGATACGCAGTATTTT. This gives the protein CASSQIVDTQYF.